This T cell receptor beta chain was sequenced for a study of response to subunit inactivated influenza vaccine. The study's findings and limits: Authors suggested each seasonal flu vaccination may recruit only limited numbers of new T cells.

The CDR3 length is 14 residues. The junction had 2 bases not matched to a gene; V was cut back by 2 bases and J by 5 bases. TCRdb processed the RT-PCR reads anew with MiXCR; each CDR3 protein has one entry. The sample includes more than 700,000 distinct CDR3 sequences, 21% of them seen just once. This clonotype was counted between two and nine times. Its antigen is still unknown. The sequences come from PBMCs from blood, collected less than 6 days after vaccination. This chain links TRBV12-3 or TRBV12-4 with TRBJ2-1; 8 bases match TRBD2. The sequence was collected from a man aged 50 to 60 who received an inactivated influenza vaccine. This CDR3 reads CASSLWRGDNEQFF. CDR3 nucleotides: TGTGCCAGCAGTTTATGGCGGGGGGACAATGAGCAGTTCTTC.